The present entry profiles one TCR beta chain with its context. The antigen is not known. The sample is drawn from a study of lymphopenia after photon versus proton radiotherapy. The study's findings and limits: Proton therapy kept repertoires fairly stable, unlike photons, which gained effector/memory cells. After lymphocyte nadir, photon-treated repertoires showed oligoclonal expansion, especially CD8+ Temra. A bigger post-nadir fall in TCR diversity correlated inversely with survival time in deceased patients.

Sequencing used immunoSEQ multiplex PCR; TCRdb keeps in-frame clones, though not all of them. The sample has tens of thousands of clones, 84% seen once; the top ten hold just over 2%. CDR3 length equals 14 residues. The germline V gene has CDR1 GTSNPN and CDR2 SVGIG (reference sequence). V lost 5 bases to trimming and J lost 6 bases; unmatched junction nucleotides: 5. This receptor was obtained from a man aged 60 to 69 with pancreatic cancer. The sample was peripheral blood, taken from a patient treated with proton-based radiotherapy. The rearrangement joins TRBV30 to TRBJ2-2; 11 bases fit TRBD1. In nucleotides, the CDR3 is TGTGCCTGGGGGACAGGGGGTAACGCCGGGGAGCTGTTTTTT. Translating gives CAWGTGGNAGELFF.